Below, one TCR beta chain is given with its context. TCRdb re-analysed the RT-PCR reads in MiXCR, keeping a single row per CDR3 protein. The sample includes a few hundred thousand distinct CDR3 sequences, less than 15% seen only once; the top ten take roughly 11%. This entry comes from a study of response to subunit inactivated influenza vaccine. The clonotype originates from a man aged 45 to 65 who received an inactivated influenza vaccine. The material sequenced was PBMCs from blood, taken about 13 days after vaccination.

CDR3 in DNA: TGTGCCAGCAGCTGGCCCGGGACAGGGGGAGAGACCCAGTACTTC. Amino acid sequence: CASSWPGTGGETQYF. V usage is TRBV11-2 and J usage is TRBJ2-5; TRBD1 matches at 11 bases. The CDR3 sequence is 15 residues long. V was clipped by 4 bases and J by 4 bases; unmatched bases: 5. Germline-derived CDR1 and CDR2 are SGHAT and FQNNGV.